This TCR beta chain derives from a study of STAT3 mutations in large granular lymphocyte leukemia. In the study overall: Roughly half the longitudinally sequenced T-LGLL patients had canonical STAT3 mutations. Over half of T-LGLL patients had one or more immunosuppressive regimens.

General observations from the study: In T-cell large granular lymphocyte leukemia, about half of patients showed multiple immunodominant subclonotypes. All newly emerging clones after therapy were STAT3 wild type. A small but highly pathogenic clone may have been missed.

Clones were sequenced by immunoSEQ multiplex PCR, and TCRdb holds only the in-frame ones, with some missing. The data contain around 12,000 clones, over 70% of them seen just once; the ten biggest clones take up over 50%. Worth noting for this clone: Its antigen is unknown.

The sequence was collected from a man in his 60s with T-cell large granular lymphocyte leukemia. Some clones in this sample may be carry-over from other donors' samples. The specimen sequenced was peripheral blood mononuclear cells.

CDR3 in DNA: TGTGCCAGTAGTATTAACGCTCAGGGAGGAGGCTATGGCTACACCTTC. Amino acid sequence: CASSINAQGGGYGYTF. V usage is TRBV19 and J usage is TRBJ1-2; possible D gene TRBD1, 5 bases. The CDR3 is 16 residues long. The V end lost 3 bases, the J end lost 4 bases, and 18 bases lay between the germline ends. Germline-derived CDR1 and CDR2 are LNHDA and SQIVND (reference sequence).